The rows below give T cell receptor beta chains drawn from one sample of a study of blood T cell repertoires in COVID-19. TCRdb's copy holds only in-frame clones and misses some; the assay was immunoSEQ multiplex PCR. The table lists some 250,000 clones, approximately 90% of them singletons. The sequenced sample consisted of PBMCs or T cells enriched from blood (not recorded which). Source of these receptors: a woman aged 35 to 49 with acute COVID-19. Each CDR3 is given with its conserved first and last residue. Each record gives: clone size, D gene, J gene, V gene, CDR3 protein, CDR3 DNA. The D gene is left open where the match is weak. The size entry is marked missing in some rows and otherwise reads once, few, many or a size class.

clone size: NA
D gene: NA
J gene: TRBJ1-1
V gene: TRBV6-2/TRBV6-3
CDR3 protein: CASSYSDRDKNTEAFF
CDR3 DNA: TGTGCCAGCAGTTACTCAGACCGGGACAAGAACACTGAAGCTTTCTTT

clone size: once
D gene: TRBD2
J gene: TRBJ2-5
V gene: TRBV15
CDR3 protein: CATSSVLAGGRSETQYF
CDR3 DNA: TGTGCCACCAGCAGTGTACTAGCGGGGGGTAGGTCAGAGACCCAGTACTTC

clone size: NA
D gene: NA
J gene: TRBJ1-6
V gene: TRBV3-1/TRBV3-2
CDR3 protein: CASSQVDSYNSPLHF
CDR3 DNA: TGTGCCAGCAGCCAAGTGGACAGTTATAATTCACCCCTCCACTTT

clone size: NA
D gene: TRBD1
J gene: TRBJ1-2
V gene: TRBV5-1
CDR3 protein: CASSLDDRGYGYTF
CDR3 DNA: TGCGCCAGCAGCTTGGATGACAGGGGGTATGGCTACACCTTC

clone size: few
D gene: TRBD2
J gene: TRBJ2-1
V gene: TRBV6-4
CDR3 protein: CASSRTSGTLSEQFF
CDR3 DNA: TGTGCCAGCAGTCGGACTAGCGGGACCTTGAGTGAGCAGTTCTTC

clone size: NA
D gene: TRBD1
J gene: TRBJ1-4
V gene: TRBV7-9
CDR3 protein: CASSFSGTGGEKLFF
CDR3 DNA: TGTGCCAGCAGCTTCTCCGGGACAGGGGGCGAAAAACTGTTTTTT

clone size: NA
D gene: TRBD1
J gene: TRBJ1-2
V gene: TRBV23-1
CDR3 protein: CASSQSGLPGQVSFCGYTF
CDR3 DNA: TGCGCCAGCAGTCAATCGGGATTACCGGGACAGGTCTCCTTCTGTGGCTACACCTTC

clone size: NA
D gene: TRBD2
J gene: TRBJ2-3
V gene: TRBV14
CDR3 protein: CASSRRSGTTDTQYF
CDR3 DNA: TGTGCCAGCAGCCGCCGGAGCGGGACGACAGATACGCAGTATTTT

clone size: NA
D gene: NA
J gene: TRBJ1-3
V gene: TRBV30
CDR3 protein: CAWIRSSGNTIYF
CDR3 DNA: TGTGCCTGGATTCGGAGCTCTGGAAACACCATATATTTT

clone size: NA
D gene: NA
J gene: TRBJ2-7
V gene: TRBV14
CDR3 protein: CASSPLSGEQYF
CDR3 DNA: TGTGCCAGCAGCCCCCTTTCAGGCGAGCAGTACTTC

clone size: NA
D gene: NA
J gene: TRBJ2-1
V gene: TRBV4-2
CDR3 protein: CASSQETTPQGYNEQFF
CDR3 DNA: TGTGCCAGCAGCCAAGAGACTACACCACAGGGATACAATGAGCAGTTCTTC

clone size: NA
D gene: TRBD1
J gene: TRBJ1-1
V gene: TRBV24-1
CDR3 protein: CANQGAPRQGCTEAFF
CDR3 DNA: TGTGCCAACCAGGGTGCCCCGAGACAGGGGTGCACTGAAGCTTTCTTT

clone size: NA
D gene: TRBD1
J gene: TRBJ1-2
V gene: TRBV11-2
CDR3 protein: CASSKDRVYGYTF
CDR3 DNA: TGTGCCAGCAGTAAGGACAGGGTTTATGGCTACACCTTC

clone size: NA
D gene: NA
J gene: TRBJ1-2
V gene: TRBV18
CDR3 protein: CASSPTGRRDYDYTF
CDR3 DNA: TGTGCCAGCTCACCTACCGGGAGGAGGGACTATGACTACACCTTC

clone size: NA
D gene: TRBD1
J gene: TRBJ2-1
V gene: TRBV7-9
CDR3 protein: CASSPDRGLYNEQFF
CDR3 DNA: TGTGCCAGCAGCCCAGACAGGGGGCTATACAATGAGCAGTTCTTC

clone size: NA
D gene: NA
J gene: TRBJ2-4
V gene: TRBV6-5
CDR3 protein: CASSYSTAGVNIQYF
CDR3 DNA: TGTGCCAGCAGTTACTCGACCGCAGGGGTGAACATTCAGTACTTC

clone size: few
D gene: NA
J gene: TRBJ1-5
V gene: TRBV18
CDR3 protein: CASSPGPNQPQHF
CDR3 DNA: TGTGCCAGCTCACCAGGGCCTAATCAGCCCCAGCATTTT

clone size: NA
D gene: TRBD1
J gene: TRBJ1-4
V gene: TRBV5-1
CDR3 protein: CASSDDRVEKLFF
CDR3 DNA: TGCGCCAGCAGCGACGACAGGGTTGAAAAACTGTTTTTT

clone size: NA
D gene: NA
J gene: TRBJ2-2
V gene: TRBV11-3
CDR3 protein: CASNLGAGELFF
CDR3 DNA: TGTGCCAGCAACCTAGGAGCCGGGGAGCTGTTTTTT

clone size: once
D gene: NA
J gene: TRBJ2-3
V gene: TRBV11-1
CDR3 protein: CASSPTRFTDTQYF
CDR3 DNA: TGTGCCAGCAGCCCGACTCGGTTCACAGATACGCAGTATTTT

clone size: once
D gene: TRBD1
J gene: TRBJ1-1
V gene: TRBV29-1
CDR3 protein: CSVYRGGTEAFF
CDR3 DNA: TGCAGCGTTTACAGGGGGGGCACTGAAGCTTTCTTT

clone size: NA
D gene: TRBD2
J gene: TRBJ2-1
V gene: TRBV9
CDR3 protein: CASSVDGRAAVYNEQFF
CDR3 DNA: TGTGCCAGCAGCGTAGACGGGAGGGCCGCCGTCTACAATGAGCAGTTCTTC

clone size: NA
D gene: NA
J gene: TRBJ2-7
V gene: TRBV20-1
CDR3 protein: CSASAGGSTYEQYF
CDR3 DNA: TGCAGTGCTAGTGCTGGGGGCTCAACCTACGAGCAGTACTTC

clone size: NA
D gene: NA
J gene: TRBJ1-1
V gene: TRBV5-1
CDR3 protein: CASSTDSMNTEAFF
CDR3 DNA: TGCGCCAGCAGCACAGACAGCATGAACACTGAAGCTTTCTTT

clone size: NA
D gene: TRBD2
J gene: TRBJ2-1
V gene: TRBV6-2/TRBV6-3
CDR3 protein: CASSPTSEGEQFF
CDR3 DNA: TGTGCCAGCAGCCCGACTAGCGAGGGTGAGCAGTTCTTC

clone size: few
D gene: TRBD2
J gene: TRBJ2-7
V gene: TRBV7-2
CDR3 protein: CASSFSGGPTYEQYF
CDR3 DNA: TGTGCCAGCAGCTTCAGCGGGGGACCTACCTACGAGCAGTACTTC

clone size: NA
D gene: TRBD1
J gene: TRBJ2-3
V gene: TRBV5-1
CDR3 protein: CASSPGQGAPDTQYF
CDR3 DNA: TGCGCCAGCAGCCCTGGACAGGGGGCGCCAGATACGCAGTATTTT

clone size: NA
D gene: TRBD2
J gene: TRBJ2-1
V gene: TRBV28
CDR3 protein: CAAGGQGEQFF
CDR3 DNA: TGTGCGGCGGGGGGGCAGGGTGAGCAGTTCTTC

clone size: NA
D gene: TRBD1
J gene: TRBJ1-4
V gene: TRBV28
CDR3 protein: CASSWMGQGGEKLFF
CDR3 DNA: TGTGCCAGCAGTTGGATGGGACAGGGTGGTGAAAAACTGTTTTTT

clone size: once
D gene: NA
J gene: TRBJ1-1
V gene: TRBV5-6
CDR3 protein: CASSLATVQVRTEAFF
CDR3 DNA: TGTGCCAGCAGCTTGGCCACGGTACAGGTTCGCACTGAAGCTTTCTTT

clone size: NA
D gene: TRBD1
J gene: TRBJ1-2
V gene: TRBV5-6
CDR3 protein: CASSLGQGPNYGYTF
CDR3 DNA: TGTGCCAGCAGCCTGGGACAGGGGCCTAACTATGGCTACACCTTC

clone size: NA
D gene: NA
J gene: TRBJ1-5
V gene: TRBV7-2
CDR3 protein: CASSLGGQGISNQPQHF
CDR3 DNA: TGTGCCAGCAGCCTAGGGGGGCAAGGAATTAGCAATCAGCCCCAGCATTTT

clone size: NA
D gene: TRBD2
J gene: TRBJ2-5
V gene: TRBV9
CDR3 protein: CASSGGLAGAPSETQYF
CDR3 DNA: TGTGCCAGCAGCGGGGGACTAGCGGGAGCTCCTTCAGAGACCCAGTACTTC

clone size: NA
D gene: NA
J gene: TRBJ2-5
V gene: TRBV29-1
CDR3 protein: CSVGGQGGYQETQYF
CDR3 DNA: TGCAGCGTTGGGGGGCAGGGGGGATATCAAGAGACCCAGTACTTC

clone size: NA
D gene: TRBD2
J gene: TRBJ2-5
V gene: TRBV29-1
CDR3 protein: CSVEPGLVGRETQYF
CDR3 DNA: TGCAGCGTTGAACCGGGACTAGTAGGGCGGGAGACCCAGTACTTC

clone size: NA
D gene: NA
J gene: TRBJ1-2
V gene: TRBV19
CDR3 protein: CASSIDGGFNYGYTF
CDR3 DNA: TGTGCCAGTAGTATTGATGGGGGCTTTAACTATGGCTACACCTTC

clone size: NA
D gene: NA
J gene: TRBJ1-3
V gene: TRBV11-2
CDR3 protein: CASSTPGQLSGNTIYF
CDR3 DNA: TGTGCCAGCAGCACCCCGGGACAACTCTCTGGAAACACCATATATTTT

clone size: NA
D gene: TRBD2
J gene: TRBJ2-7
V gene: TRBV15
CDR3 protein: CATSRDSTGLAGGFTYEQYF
CDR3 DNA: TGTGCCACCAGCAGAGATTCGACGGGGCTAGCGGGAGGGTTCACCTACGAGCAGTACTTC

clone size: once
D gene: NA
J gene: TRBJ1-2
V gene: TRBV3-1/TRBV3-2
CDR3 protein: CASKNETWGGDYGYTF
CDR3 DNA: TGTGCCAGCAAGAACGAGACGTGGGGAGGGGATTATGGCTACACCTTC

clone size: NA
D gene: NA
J gene: TRBJ1-1
V gene: TRBV10-2
CDR3 protein: CASRGGDTEAFF
CDR3 DNA: TGCGCCAGCAGGGGGGGGGACACTGAAGCTTTCTTT

clone size: NA
D gene: NA
J gene: TRBJ1-3
V gene: TRBV5-6
CDR3 protein: CASSSRPERLAGNTIYF
CDR3 DNA: TGTGCCAGCAGCTCGCGGCCCGAGAGACTTGCTGGGAACACCATATATTTT

clone size: few
D gene: NA
J gene: TRBJ2-7
V gene: TRBV5-6
CDR3 protein: CASSLGGFSNEQYF
CDR3 DNA: TGTGCCAGCAGCTTGGGCGGGTTCTCTAACGAGCAGTACTTC

clone size: few
D gene: NA
J gene: TRBJ2-1
V gene: TRBV21-1
CDR3 protein: CASSKARGGSYNEQFF
CDR3 DNA: TGTGCCAGCAGCAAAGCGCGGGGGGGCTCCTACAATGAGCAGTTCTTC

clone size: NA
D gene: NA
J gene: TRBJ2-7
V gene: TRBV28
CDR3 protein: CASNRVLYEQYF
CDR3 DNA: TGTGCCAGCAACAGGGTCCTCTACGAGCAGTACTTC

clone size: NA
D gene: NA
J gene: TRBJ1-1
V gene: TRBV7-2
CDR3 protein: CASSLLRQNTEAFF
CDR3 DNA: TGTGCCAGCAGCTTATTGCGTCAGAACACTGAAGCTTTCTTT

clone size: NA
D gene: NA
J gene: TRBJ2-6
V gene: TRBV7-9
CDR3 protein: CASSPRGSGANVLTF
CDR3 DNA: TGTGCCAGCAGCCCGAGGGGGTCTGGGGCCAACGTCCTGACTTTC

clone size: few
D gene: NA
J gene: TRBJ1-1
V gene: TRBV5-1
CDR3 protein: CASSLTPGTMNTEAFF
CDR3 DNA: TGCGCCAGCAGCTTGACTCCAGGGACTATGAACACTGAAGCTTTCTTT

clone size: NA
D gene: TRBD1
J gene: TRBJ1-4
V gene: TRBV18
CDR3 protein: CASSLGQGDRLFF
CDR3 DNA: TGTGCCAGCTCACTGGGACAGGGAGACCGGCTGTTTTTT

clone size: NA
D gene: TRBD1
J gene: TRBJ1-6
V gene: TRBV4-2
CDR3 protein: CASSSQGHNSPLHF
CDR3 DNA: TGTGCCAGCAGCTCACAGGGGCATAATTCACCCCTCCACTTT

clone size: once
D gene: NA
J gene: TRBJ1-1
V gene: TRBV24-1
CDR3 protein: CATSPGVPTILRVEAFF
CDR3 DNA: TGTGCCACCTCCCCCGGGGTCCCCACTATACTACGAGTTGAAGCTTTCTTT

clone size: NA
D gene: NA
J gene: TRBJ2-3
V gene: TRBV28
CDR3 protein: CASIPPGGTDTQYF
CDR3 DNA: TGTGCCAGCATCCCCCCCGGGGGCACAGATACGCAGTATTTT

clone size: NA
D gene: NA
J gene: TRBJ1-1
V gene: TRBV19
CDR3 protein: CASSSRGRPKTEAFF
CDR3 DNA: TGTGCCAGTAGTTCTCGGGGTAGACCGAAGACTGAAGCTTTCTTT

clone size: NA
D gene: TRBD2
J gene: TRBJ2-3
V gene: TRBV28
CDR3 protein: CASSPGIAGGTDTQYF
CDR3 DNA: TGTGCCAGCAGCCCCGGGATAGCGGGGGGCACAGATACGCAGTATTTT

clone size: NA
D gene: NA
J gene: TRBJ1-5
V gene: TRBV18
CDR3 protein: CASSPQGASGATNQPQHF
CDR3 DNA: TGTGCCAGCTCACCGCAAGGGGCGTCAGGAGCGACGAATCAGCCCCAGCATTTT

clone size: NA
D gene: NA
J gene: TRBJ2-5
V gene: TRBV21-1
CDR3 protein: CASSKDSHGSETQYF
CDR3 DNA: TGTGCCAGCAGCAAGGATTCACACGGGAGTGAGACCCAGTACTTC

clone size: NA
D gene: NA
J gene: TRBJ2-1
V gene: TRBV3-1/TRBV3-2
CDR3 protein: CASSQERGGAEQFF
CDR3 DNA: TGTGCCAGCAGCCAAGAAAGGGGGGGTGCTGAGCAGTTCTTC

clone size: NA
D gene: NA
J gene: TRBJ2-2
V gene: TRBV18
CDR3 protein: CASSPAGPLNTGELFF
CDR3 DNA: TGTGCCAGCTCACCAGCAGGGCCCCTGAACACCGGGGAGCTGTTTTTT

clone size: NA
D gene: TRBD1
J gene: TRBJ2-7
V gene: TRBV5-1
CDR3 protein: CASSPWTGVTYEQYF
CDR3 DNA: TGCGCCAGCAGCCCTTGGACAGGGGTAACCTACGAGCAGTACTTC

clone size: NA
D gene: TRBD2
J gene: TRBJ2-3
V gene: TRBV24-1
CDR3 protein: CATSDSPLAGGSTDTQYF
CDR3 DNA: TGTGCCACCAGTGATTCTCCCCTAGCGGGAGGGAGCACAGATACGCAGTATTTT